Below, 25 T cell receptor beta chains from the same sample are listed, as sequenced in a study of a mutant IDH1 vaccine in newly diagnosed glioma. These receptors have no identified antigens. Indicated time point: week 23, last vaccination. Vaccination comprised doses that each held 300 ug of mutant IDH1 20-mer peptide, plus topical imiquimod. Using immunoSEQ multiplex PCR, the repertoire was profiled, and TCRdb retains in-frame clones only, with some absent. This table has 50,000 to 65,000 clones, 87% appearing once. The sequencing used PBMCs, collected from a glioma patient whose treatment included an IDH1 peptide vaccine. Receptors were obtained from a man between 40 and 49 years old with glioma.

This chain joins TRBV13 and TRBJ2-1; no reliable D call. V was trimmed by 0 bases and J by 7 bases, leaving 4 bases between them. The CDR3 covers 12 residues. CDR1 and CDR2 (germline): PRHDT, FYEKMQ (reference sequence). The CDR3 coding sequence is TGTGCCAGCAGCTTAGGGTATAATGAGCAGTTCTTC. Protein: CASSLGYNEQFF.

This clone showed up just a few times. The V gene is TRBV5-1, the J gene TRBJ2-1; 14 bases align to TRBD2. The CDR3 length is 17 residues. CDR1 and CDR2 from the germline V gene are SGHRS and YFSETQ. J lost 7 bases, V lost 0 bases, and 6 bases had no gene match. The DNA of the CDR3 is TGCGCCAGCAGCTTGGCTGGGACTAGCGGGAGTAAGAATGAGCAGTTCTTC. As protein: CASSLAGTSGSKNEQFF.

This rearrangement joins TRBV19 to TRBJ2-2; D gene uncertain. Germline V gene sequence: CDR1 LNHDA, CDR2 SQIVND (reference sequence). V lost 3 bases and J 6 bases, leaving 23 bases between the germline ends. The CDR3 sequence is 18 residues long. CDR3 loop: CASSILKSDELPPGELFF. As DNA, the CDR3 is TGTGCCAGTAGTATTTTGAAGTCAGACGAACTACCCCCCGGGGAGCTGTTTTTT. The variable domain in full, completed from reference TRBV19 and TRBJ2-2, reads DGGITQSPKYLFRKEGQNVTLSCEQNLNHDAMYWYRQDPGQGLRLIYYSQIVNDFQKGDIAEGYSVSREKKESFPLTVTSAQKNPTAFYLCASSILKSDELPPGELFFGEGSRLTVL.

The J gene is TRBJ1-1, the V gene TRBV7-3; TRBD1 aligns across 8 bases. The CDR3 runs 14 residues. Trimming took 4 bases from V and 6 from J; bases not matched to a gene: 7. Looked up from germline, CDR1 is SGHTA and CDR2 is FQGTGA. The CDR3 loop reads CASSSQGAFAEAFF. The CDR3 DNA reads as TGTGCCAGCAGCTCCCAGGGGGCTTTCGCTGAAGCTTTCTTT.

The chain is built from TRBV19 and TRBJ2-7; TRBD2 is a possible D gene (6 bases). CDR1 is LNHDA and CDR2 is SQIVND in the germline V gene (reference sequence). The CDR3 runs 15 residues. With 2 bases removed from V and 0 bases from J, the gap between germline ends came to 11 bases. The CDR3 reads CASSIWVGGSYEQYF. The CDR3 nucleotides are TGTGCCAGTAGTATATGGGTGGGAGGCTCCTACGAGCAGTACTTC.

This clone was recorded once. The DNA of the CDR3 is TGTGCCAGCAGTTACTCCTCGGTGTACAATGAGCAGTTCTTC. Protein: CASSYSSVYNEQFF. This chain uses TRBV6-5 with TRBJ2-1; D not certain. Deletions cut 0 bases from V and 4 bases from J, with 7 bases between. CDR1 MNHEY and CDR2 SVGAGI come from the germline V gene. This CDR3 spans 14 amino acids.

This clone was found a few times. The rearrangement joins TRBV15 to TRBJ1-1; D ambiguous. Trimming took off 3 bases at V and 4 bases at J, with 9 bases between the two ends. There are 13 residues in the CDR3. In germline, CDR1 is LNHNV, CDR2 YYDKDF (reference sequence). The DNA of the CDR3 is TGTGCCACCAGCAGTTACACCATCACTGAAGCTTTCTTT. This sequence encodes CATSSYTITEAFF.

The rearrangement uses TRBV6-6 and TRBJ2-5; D gene unclear. The germline gives CDR1 MNHNY, CDR2 SVGAGI (reference sequence). This CDR3 is built from 13 residues. The V end lost 5 bases, the J end lost 1 base, and 8 bases lay between the germline ends. The CDR3 here is CASSTPIQETQYF. The CDR3, as DNA: TGTGCCAGCAGTACCCCCATCCAAGAGACCCAGTACTTC.

The chain recombines TRBV6-5 with TRBJ2-7; 11 positions match TRBD1. Germline CDR1 is MNHEY and CDR2 is SVGAGI. V was pared by 0 bases and J by 3 bases, with 1 base of the junction left unmatched. The CDR3 runs to 15 residues. DNA of the CDR3: TGTGCCAGCAGTTACTCCGGGACAGGGGGCTACGAGCAGTACTTC. This translates into CASSYSGTGGYEQYF.

The gene calls are TRBV28 and TRBJ1-1; D is unresolved. The V end lost 1 base, the J end lost 6 bases, and 6 bases lay between the germline ends. Germline V gene sequence: CDR1 MDHEN, CDR2 SYDVKM. The CDR3 extends over 12 amino acids. In nucleotides, the CDR3 is TGTGCCAGCAGTTTATCGCTGGCTGAAGCTTTCTTT. Its protein product is CASSLSLAEAFF.

The V gene is TRBV19, the J gene TRBJ2-1; the D gene is possibly TRBD2 (5 bases). Trimming took 7 bases from V and 2 from J, leaving 12 bases between them. The CDR3 consists of 14 residues. The germline V gene has CDR1 LNHDA and CDR2 SQIVND (reference sequence). In DNA, the CDR3 is TGTGCCAGTAAACCAGCGGCTACCTACAATGAGCAGTTCTTC. This gives the protein CASKPAATYNEQFF. Drawing the rest from reference TRBV19 and TRBJ2-1, the complete variable domain is DGGITQSPKYLFRKEGQNVTLSCEQNLNHDAMYWYRQDPGQGLRLIYYSQIVNDFQKGDIAEGYSVSREKKESFPLTVTSAQKNPTAFYLCASKPAATYNEQFFGPGTRLTVL.

This rearrangement joins TRBV19 to TRBJ1-1; D gene uncertain. The V gene's germline CDR1 is LNHDA and CDR2 SQIVND (reference sequence). CDR3 size: 15 residues. Trimming took 5 bases from V and 0 from J, leaving 13 bases between them. The CDR3 DNA sequence: TGTGCCAGTAGTGGTATTATGGACCTGAACACTGAAGCTTTCTTT. Translating it yields CASSGIMDLNTEAFF.

This clone showed up just a few times. The rearrangement links TRBV9 to TRBJ1-1; tentatively, D is TRBD1 (6 bases). The V and J ends lost 4 bases and 1 base respectively, with 29 bases between them. Looked up from germline, CDR1 is SGDLS and CDR2 is YYNGEE. The CDR3 contains 20 residues. CDR3 amino acids: CASSSPRQGFIRGTNTEAFF. The CDR3 nucleotides read TGTGCCAGCAGCTCTCCCCGGCAGGGATTTATAAGGGGGACGAACACTGAAGCTTTCTTT. Full variable domain (missing parts from reference TRBV9 and TRBJ1-1): DSGVTQTPKHLITATGQRVTLRCSPRSGDLSVYWYQQSLDQGLQFLIQYYNGEERAKGNILERFSAQQFPDLHSELNLSSLELGDSALYFCASSSPRQGFIRGTNTEAFFGQGTRLTVV.

In its sample, this clone was seen a few times. The V gene is TRBV6-6, the J gene TRBJ2-7; perhaps D is TRBD1 or TRBD2 (5 bases each). The germline V gene encodes CDR1 MNHNY and CDR2 SVGAGI (reference sequence). Trimming took 6 bases from V and 3 from J, leaving 18 bases between them. This CDR3 is built from 15 residues. CDR3 DNA: TGTGCCAGCAGCTTACTCGGGGCAGGGCGCTACGAGCAGTACTTC. It is translated as CASSLLGAGRYEQYF.

The chain links TRBV25-1 to TRBJ1-5; no definite D call. V was cut by 5 bases and J by 7 bases, with 9 bases left in between. Germline V lookup: CDR1 MGHDK, CDR2 SYGVNS. This CDR3 is built from 12 residues. CDR3 coding DNA: TGTGCCAGCAGTTCCGGAAAACAGCCCCAGCATTTT. Amino acids: CASSSGKQPQHF.

In its sample, this clone was seen once. This chain links TRBV19 with TRBJ1-1, with TRBD1 matching over 7 bases. The CDR3 is 20 residues long. Looked up from germline, CDR1 is LNHDA and CDR2 is SQIVND (reference sequence). J was trimmed by 0 bases and V by 6 bases; bases with no gene match: 22. CDR3: CASSGVSGDLRTGMNTEAFF. The CDR3 coding sequence is TGTGCCAGTAGCGGCGTGTCGGGGGATTTGAGGACAGGAATGAACACTGAAGCTTTCTTT.

This sequence joins TRBV13 and TRBJ1-4; the D gene is possibly TRBD1 (6 bases). V was trimmed by 5 bases and J by 4 bases, leaving 14 bases between them. The CDR3 runs to 15 residues. Germline values: CDR1 PRHDT, CDR2 FYEKMQ (reference sequence). The CDR3: CASSRRTAYNEKLFF. The CDR3 coding sequence is TGTGCCAGCAGCCGACGGACAGCTTATAATGAAAAACTGTTTTTT.

The chain has TRBV15 and TRBJ2-7, with TRBD2 matching over 11 bases. Germline V gene sequence: CDR1 LNHNV, CDR2 YYDKDF (reference sequence). V lost 5 bases and J lost 6; bases outside the gene matches: 12. There are 16 residues in the CDR3. CDR3 DNA: TGTGCCACCAGCGGAGGGGGCCTAGCGGGAGGACTCGAGCAGTACTTC. It specifies CATSGGGLAGGLEQYF. The full variable domain, rest sourced from reference TRBV15 and TRBJ2-7, is DAMVIQNPRYQVTQFGKPVTLSCSQTLNHNVMYWYQQKSSQAPKLLFHYYDKDFNNEADTPDNFQSRRPNTSFCFLDIRSPGLGDTAMYLCATSGGGLAGGLEQYFGPGTRLTVT.

The V call is TRBV5-1, the J call TRBJ1-5, with D possibly TRBD1 on 6 matching bases. Germline-derived CDR1 and CDR2 are SGHRS and YFSETQ. The CDR3 sequence is 15 residues long. V lost 0 bases, J lost 6 bases, and 13 bases lay in between. CDR3 nucleotides: TGCGCCAGCAGCTTGGATACAGGGTCCCCTCAGCCCCAGCATTTT. This encodes CASSLDTGSPQPQHF.

This clone was counted between two and nine times. The chain combines TRBV2 with TRBJ1-1; the D is unclear. Per the germline V gene, CDR1 is SNHLY and CDR2 is FYNNEI. The V end was cut by 3 bases, the J end by 5 bases, with 10 bases between. The CDR3 loop spans 13 amino acids. The CDR3, as DNA: TGTGCCAGCAGTGAGCGGGTGGGGACTGAAGCTTTCTTT. It encodes CASSERVGTEAFF.

CDR3 bases: TGTGCCAGCAGTTACTCGATCGGGTCAAGGGGGGAGACCCAGTACTTC. The encoded protein is CASSYSIGSRGETQYF. The rearrangement uses TRBV6-5 and TRBJ2-5, with D possibly TRBD1 on 6 matching bases. With 0 bases removed from V and 5 bases from J, the gap between germline ends came to 16 bases. The germline CDR1 and CDR2 sequences are MNHEY and SVGAGI. CDR3 size: 16 residues.

The J gene is TRBJ1-2, the V gene TRBV7-2; D not certain. The germline CDR1 and CDR2 sequences are SGHTA and FQGNSA. Trimming pared 4 bases from V and 0 bases from J, leaving 18 bases between. The CDR3 runs to 17 residues. CDR3: CASSSTPAPLSNYGYTF. CDR3 coding DNA: TGTGCCAGCAGCTCGACCCCGGCTCCCCTTTCTAACTATGGCTACACCTTC.

The chain is built from TRBV25-1 and TRBJ2-5, with 12 bases identical to TRBD2. V shed 4 bases, J shed 5 bases, and the junction held 11 bases outside the gene matches. The CDR3 covers 17 residues. Germline lookup yields CDR1 MGHDK and CDR2 SYGVNS. For the CDR3, the DNA is TGTGCCAGCAGTGGCCCCGGGCTAGCGGGAGGGAGGGAGACCCAGTACTTC. Translating gives CASSGPGLAGGRETQYF.

This chain joins TRBV11-2 and TRBJ2-2; TRBD1 might be the D (5 bases). Germline V gives CDR1 SGHAT, CDR2 FQNNGV. V shed 5 bases and J shed 4 bases, with 14 bases lying between them. The CDR3 contains 15 residues. In DNA, the CDR3 is TGTGCCAGCAGCGTCCAGGGTACCCCCACCGGGGAGCTGTTTTTT. Translating gives CASSVQGTPTGELFF.

The rearrangement links TRBV19 to TRBJ2-7; no reliable D call. Germline V gives CDR1 LNHDA, CDR2 SQIVND (reference sequence). The germline V and J ends were trimmed by 1 base and 0 bases, with 4 bases remaining between them. The CDR3 is 13 amino acids. CDR3 sequence: CASSIGFSYEQYF. The CDR3 nucleotides read TGTGCCAGTAGTATAGGTTTCTCCTACGAGCAGTACTTC.